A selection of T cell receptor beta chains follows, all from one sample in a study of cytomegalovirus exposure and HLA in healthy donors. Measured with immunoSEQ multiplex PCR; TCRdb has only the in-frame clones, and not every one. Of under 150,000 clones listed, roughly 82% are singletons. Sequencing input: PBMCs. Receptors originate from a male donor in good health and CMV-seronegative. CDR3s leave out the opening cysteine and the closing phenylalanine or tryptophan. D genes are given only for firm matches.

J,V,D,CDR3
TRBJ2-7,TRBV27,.,ASMRVGRGEQY
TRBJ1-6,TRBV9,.,ASSVEGQTANSPLH
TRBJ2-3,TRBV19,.,ASSMGGLITDTQY
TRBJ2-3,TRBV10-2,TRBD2,ASSWGSGNTDTQY
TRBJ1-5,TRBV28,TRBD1,ASSFPERGLGNQPQH
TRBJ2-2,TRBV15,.,ATSRDGQHTGELF
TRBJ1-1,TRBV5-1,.,ASSITPNTEAF
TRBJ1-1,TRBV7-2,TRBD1,ASSAGGAGTEAF
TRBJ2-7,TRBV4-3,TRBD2,ASSQDIGGEPFYEQY
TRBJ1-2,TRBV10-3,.,AISEKGDYGYT
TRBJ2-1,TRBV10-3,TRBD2,AISLAGNEQF